This T cell receptor (beta chain) was obtained from a study of blood T cell repertoires in COVID-19. The CDR3 spans 15 residues. The trim removed 2 bases at V and 3 bases at J, leaving 6 bases unmatched. Per germline, CDR1 MDHEN and CDR2 SYDVKM. The protocol was immunoSEQ multiplex PCR, while the TCRdb copy is restricted to in-frame clones and leaves out a portion. The sample has about 190,000 clones; about nine tenths are singletons. This clonotype was sampled from a man younger than 45 with acute or convalescent COVID-19. The material sequenced was peripheral blood. This rearrangement joins TRBV28 to TRBJ2-5; 7 bases are a match to TRBD1. CDR3 sequence: CASSLTRGWEETQYF. The DNA of the CDR3 is TGTGCCAGCAGTTTAACCAGGGGGTGGGAAGAGACCCAGTACTTC.